Listed below are T cell receptor beta chains from one sample, sequenced in a study of T cells in Graves' hyperthyroidism and ophthalmopathy. From the multiplex PCR reads, TCRdb called clonotypes with MiXCR, one entry per CDR3 protein. There are about 420,000 distinct CDR3 sequences in the sample; about an eighth occur only once, and roughly 4.8% lies in the top ten. Sequencing was performed on blood. The receptors derive from a woman younger than 35 with Graves' hyperthyroidism. Both conserved end residues are trimmed from each CDR3. Where a row states a size, it is once, few, many or the class of an expanded clone; other rows omit it.

>many|TRBV11-2
ASSLYGGTTGELF
>many|TRBV10-3
AISEGTGGYEQY
>many|TRBV2
ASSDTYQPQH
>many|TRBV27
ASTASSGRFTDTQY
>many|TRBV7-9
ASSLPSGRVYNEQF
>many|TRBV12-3/TRBV12-4
ASSASNRPYEQY
>many|TRBV12-3/TRBV12-4
ASSPRPSGSTNEQF
>many|TRBV7-2
ASSPRDLSLGYT
>many|TRBV5-1
ASSLAPSGSSDTQY
>many|TRBV28
ASSVPTEQY
>few|TRBV5-1
ASNQGENSPLH
>.|TRBV30
AWSVERSEKLF
>many|TRBV19
ASSILPHRGRVYEQY
>.|TRBV20-1
SASRITDTQY
>few|TRBV15
TTSRGASGSYNEQF
>few|TRBV19
ASSEPGLPLADTQY
>few|TRBV9
ASSPYSGPRDTQY
>.|TRBV9
ASSTRTYTEAF
>few|TRBV28
ASRGTTFADTQY
>many|TRBV5-1
ASSKEASGQETQY
>many|TRBV6-5
ASSYSAGGHYEQY
>.|TRBV5-1
ASSLDGTGAYNEQF
>many|TRBV5-1
ASSSAAEQF
>.|TRBV4-2
ASSQESGTGRTDTQY
>few|TRBV7-9
ASSLRASGASNTGELF
>many|TRBV20-1
SARSDRLNQPQH
>.|TRBV19
ASSIGERVPYNEQF